A single sample is the source of the 18 T cell receptor beta chains below, sequenced in a study of cytomegalovirus exposure and HLA in healthy donors. PCR was performed using 60 Vbeta and 13 Jbeta primers. Sequenced by immunoSEQ multiplex PCR; TCRdb stores in-frame clones only, minus some. The table has approximately 130,000 clones, 77% seen once; the top ten hold less than 6%. Sequenced sample: PBMCs. The receptors were sampled from a man between 18 and 29 years old in good health and CMV-seropositive.

This clone was seen once. One junction end disagrees with the germline gene, perhaps due to a read error. This rearrangement joins TRBV11-1 to TRBJ1-1; D is unresolved. The CDR3 spans 14 residues. Germline CDR1 and CDR2: SGHAT and FQDESV (reference sequence). The CDR3 nucleotides read TGTGCCAGCGGCTTAGGGCCAGAGAACACTGAAGCTTTCTTT. Protein product: CASGLGPENTEAFF.

The CDR3 DNA follows: TGCGCCAGCAGCCGGACAGGGACGGGTTTAAACACTGAAGCTTTCTTT. Translating gives CASSRTGTGLNTEAFF. The chain couples TRBV4-1 to TRBJ1-1; TRBD1 matches 8 bases. J lost 2 bases, V lost 4 bases, and 9 bases had no gene match. CDR3 length: 16 residues. Germline lookup yields CDR1 MGHRA and CDR2 YSYEKL.

This chain uses TRBV19 with TRBJ1-2; TRBD1 agrees at 8 bases. J was trimmed by 4 bases and V by 2 bases; bases with no gene match: 6. This CDR3 is 15 amino acids long. The V gene's germline CDR1 is LNHDA and CDR2 SQIVND (reference sequence). In DNA, the CDR3 is TGTGCCAGTAGTATAAGCATGGACAGGGCCTATGGCTACACCTTC. Residues: CASSISMDRAYGYTF.

The chain employs TRBV14 and TRBJ2-3; maybe TRBD2 (6 bases). V lost 1 base to trimming and J lost 4 bases, with 15 bases between them. The V gene's germline CDR1 is SGHDN and CDR2 FVKESK. This CDR3 is built from 16 residues. The CDR3 here is CASSQGLGGRSDTQYF. The CDR3 nucleotides are TGTGCCAGCAGCCAAGGACTAGGTGGGAGATCAGATACGCAGTATTTT.

The rearrangement joins TRBV19 to TRBJ2-5, with 14 bases that match TRBD2. Looked up from germline, CDR1 is LNHDA and CDR2 is SQIVND (reference sequence). V gave up 6 bases and J gave up 4 bases; unmatched junction bases: 7. The CDR3 length is 16 residues. The CDR3 loop is CASSSGTSGRVETQYF. CDR3 bases: TGTGCCAGTAGCTCCGGGACTAGCGGGAGAGTAGAGACCCAGTACTTC.

The chain carries TRBV27 and TRBJ1-1; D gene uncertain. The CDR3 sequence is 13 residues long. Germline loops: CDR1 MNHEY, CDR2 SMNVEV (reference sequence). V lost 5 bases and J 0 bases, leaving 7 bases between the germline ends. CDR3 DNA: TGTGCCAGCAGTGTATACATGAACACTGAAGCTTTCTTT. This codes for CASSVYMNTEAFF.

This chain connects TRBV2 to TRBJ1-1, with TRBD1 identical over 9 bases. Germline CDR1 is SNHLY and CDR2 is FYNNEI. The CDR3 loop spans 16 amino acids. V lost 5 bases to trimming and J lost 1 base; unmatched junction nucleotides: 8. The CDR3 reads CASSTTGGLRNTEAFF. The CDR3 DNA follows: TGTGCCAGCAGTACCACAGGGGGCCTTCGGAACACTGAAGCTTTCTTT.

The V and J genes are TRBV5-4 and TRBJ1-1; tentative D call: TRBD1 (5 bases). This CDR3 region has 17 residues. Germline CDR1 and CDR2: SGHNT and YYREEE (reference sequence). V lost 5 bases, J lost 0 bases, and 20 bases lay in between. The chain's CDR3 is CASRPQGRGIMNTEAFF. DNA of the CDR3: TGTGCCAGCAGACCGCAGGGCCGGGGGATTATGAACACTGAAGCTTTCTTT.

The rearrangement joins TRBV5-1 to TRBJ2-5, with 12 bases aligning to TRBD1. The ends lost 4 bases at V and 5 bases at J; junction bases unmatched: 6. Germline values: CDR1 SGHRS, CDR2 YFSETQ. This CDR3 has 15 amino acids. The CDR3 sequence: CASSGGTGGEETQYF. The CDR3 bases are TGCGCCAGCAGCGGGGGGACAGGGGGCGAGGAGACCCAGTACTTC.

The chain joins TRBV12-2 to TRBJ2-5; the table names TRBD1, a call not compared with the DNA. TRBV12-2 is deemed a pseudogene. This CDR3 has 16 residues. The chain's CDR3 is CASRPIPGQGLETQYF. CDR3 sequence (DNA): TGTGCAAGTCGCCCAATCCCGGGACAGGGCTTGGAGACCCAGTACTTC.

This clone turned up a few times. V gene TRBV25-1 combines with J gene TRBJ1-6; D possibly corresponds to TRBD1 (5 bases). Looked up from germline, CDR1 is MGHDK and CDR2 is SYGVNS. V was cut by 4 bases and J by 10 bases, with 11 bases left in between. This CDR3 has 13 residues. CDR3 sequence: CASSVGGNSPLHF. DNA for the CDR3: TGTGCCAGCAGTGTTGGGGGGAACTCACCCCTCCACTTT.

This clone was observed a few times. The rearrangement joins TRBV11-2 to TRBJ1-5; D remains ambiguous. In germline, CDR1 is SGHAT, CDR2 FQNNGV. There are 14 residues in the CDR3. Trimming pared 7 bases from V and 1 base from J, leaving 11 bases between. This CDR3 reads CASTGLSSNQPQHF. Written as DNA, the CDR3 is TGTGCCAGCACCGGACTGTCCAGCAATCAGCCCCAGCATTTT.

This clone has a single count. The chain joins TRBV7-8 to TRBJ1-5, with D unresolved. The ends were cut back, 5 bases at V and 4 bases at J, with 6 bases in the middle. Germline V gene lookup returns CDR1 SGHVS and CDR2 FQNEAQ. The CDR3 is 12 amino acids. In DNA, the CDR3 is TGTGCCAGCAGCAACAGTAATCAGCCCCAGCATTTT. Its protein is CASSNSNQPQHF.

The chain is built from TRBV6-5 and TRBJ2-1, with D possibly being TRBD1 (5 bases). CDR1 MNHEY and CDR2 SVGAGI come from the germline V gene. The CDR3 has 14 residues. V was shortened by 5 bases and J by 8 bases, with 16 bases between the two germline ends. CDR3: CASSERGPEDEQFF. CDR3 in DNA: TGTGCCAGCAGTGAAAGGGGTCCCGAGGATGAGCAGTTCTTC.

The chain employs TRBV11-3 and TRBJ2-6; TRBD1 matches 7 bases. The CDR3 extends over 15 amino acids. CDR1 and CDR2 from the germline V gene are SGHNT and YENEEA. Germline trimming cut 3 bases from V and 2 bases from J; bases unmatched to any gene: 1. The CDR3 DNA reads TGTGCCAGCAGCTTGGGGACAGCTGGGGCCAACGTCCTGACTTTC. It is translated as CASSLGTAGANVLTF. Based on the CDR3 plus reference TRBV11-3 and TRBJ2-6, the full variable domain is EAGVVQSPRYKIIEKKQPVAFWCNPISGHNTLYWYLQNLGQGPELLIRYENEEAVDDSQLPKDRFSAERLKGVDSTLKIQPAELGDSAVYLCASSLGTAGANVLTFGAGSRLTVL.

V usage is TRBV5-6 and J usage is TRBJ2-3; D possibly corresponds to TRBD1 (7 bases). The CDR3 contains 14 residues. V dropped 4 bases and J dropped 3 bases, with 12 bases sitting between them. CDR1 SGHDT and CDR2 YYEEEE come from the germline V gene. CDR3 sequence (DNA): TGTGCCAGCAGCGCAGGGGGGAGAACAGATACGCAGTATTTT. Amino acids: CASSAGGRTDTQYF.

The V and J genes are TRBV15 and TRBJ2-3; D is unclear. Trimming removed 0 bases at V and 0 bases at J, with 7 bases between. The length of the CDR3 is 15 residues. The germline gives CDR1 LNHNV, CDR2 YYDKDF (reference sequence). The CDR3 sequence is CATSRESASTDTQYF. DNA for the CDR3: TGTGCCACCAGCAGAGAAAGCGCCAGCACAGATACGCAGTATTTT.

The V call is TRBV5-4, the J call TRBJ2-3; 9 bases align to TRBD2. With 6 bases clipped from V and 4 bases from J, the junction kept 12 bases outside the gene matches. The V gene's germline CDR1 is SGHNT and CDR2 YYREEE (reference sequence). CDR3 size: 16 residues. The CDR3 spells CASNRRGGQTADTQYF. For the CDR3, the DNA is TGTGCCAGCAATCGGCGGGGGGGACAAACCGCAGATACGCAGTATTTT.